Each of the 24 T cell receptor beta chains below was sequenced from the same sample in a study of cytomegalovirus exposure and HLA in healthy donors (dated by TCRdb to about 2017). The library was prepared using the immunoSEQ multiplex PCR assay. A mixture of 60 forward primers for TCR Vbeta segments and 13 reverse primers for TCR Jbeta segments was used in the multiplex PCR. The table comes from immuneACCESS by way of TCRdb, which keeps in-frame sequences with V and J called. Part of the clones is missing from these tables; in studies checked, under half for an unresolved V gene and the rest for unknown reasons. This sample's table lists 200,000 to 250,000 clones. Around 0.95% of the sample rests with the top ten. Sequencing was carried out using PBMCs. The origin of the receptors is a woman aged 30 to 39 in good health and CMV-seropositive.

The chain's CDR3 is CASSLDQGNGYTF. The DNA of the CDR3 is TGCGCCAGCAGCTTGGACCAGGGAAATGGCTACACCTTC. The rearrangement links TRBV5-1 to TRBJ1-2, with a weak D call TRBD1 (5 bases). Germline CDR1 reads SGHRS; CDR2 reads YFSETQ. Trimming cost V 0 bases and J 6 bases, with 9 bases left between them. The CDR3 extends over 13 amino acids.

The V and J genes are TRBV18 and TRBJ1-2; 8 bases agree with TRBD1. Germline lookup yields CDR1 KGHSH and CDR2 LQKENI. This CDR3 has 15 amino acids. V dropped 2 bases and J dropped 12; count of bases not matched to a gene: 14. The CDR3 sequence is CASSPSVGQGDGDTF. CDR3 DNA sequence: TGTGCCAGCTCACCATCAGTTGGACAGGGCGATGGGGACACCTTC.

This chain joins TRBV30 and TRBJ1-6, with D possibly TRBD1 on 6 matching bases. The CDR3 loop spans 13 amino acids. Trimming removed 4 bases from V and 7 bases from J, with 11 bases in between. Germline V CDR1 and CDR2: GTSNPN, SVGIG (reference sequence). DNA for the CDR3: TGTGCCTGGAAGTGGACAGCGAATTCACCCCTCCACTTT. This gives the protein CAWKWTANSPLHF.

The V call is TRBV18, the J call TRBJ2-5; 13 bases map to TRBD2. V trimming: 0 bases; J trimming: 4 bases; junction bases outside the gene matches: 5. The V gene's germline CDR1 is KGHSH and CDR2 LQKENI. CDR3 length: 17 amino acids. CDR3 loop: CASSPPMTSGRRETQYF. The CDR3 coding sequence is TGTGCCAGCTCACCACCGATGACTAGCGGGAGGAGAGAGACCCAGTACTTC.

For the CDR3, the DNA is TGTGCCAGCAGCTGGACTAGCCGGGGGGGGACCCAGTACTTC. Protein: CASSWTSRGGTQYF. The chain uses TRBV13 and TRBJ2-5; 8 bases are a match to TRBD2. This CDR3 has 14 amino acids. The trim removed 4 bases at V and 7 bases at J, leaving 8 bases unmatched. In germline, CDR1 is PRHDT, CDR2 FYEKMQ (reference sequence). Variable domain in full (rest from reference TRBV13 and TRBJ2-5): AAGVIQSPRHLIKEKRETATLKCYPIPRHDTVYWYQQGPGQDPQFLISFYEKMQSDKGSIPDRFSAQQFSDYHSELNMSSLELGDSALYFCASSWTSRGGTQYFGPGTRLLVL.

The chain carries TRBV29-1 and TRBJ2-3; 8 positions agree with TRBD2. Germline loops: CDR1 SQVTM, CDR2 ANQGSEA. This CDR3 has 14 amino acids. The V gene end was trimmed by 4 bases and the J gene end by 4 bases; junction bases not matched to a gene: 7. In DNA, the CDR3 is TGCAGCGTTGGCGGGACTAGTGAAGCAGATACGCAGTATTTT. It encodes CSVGGTSEADTQYF.

The CDR3 nucleotides read TGCGCCAGCAGCCAATCTTCCTTAGCGGGAGGGTACAATGAGCAGTTCTTC. Amino acid sequence: CASSQSSLAGGYNEQFF. This chain links TRBV4-1 with TRBJ2-1, with 11 bases aligning to TRBD2. The germline V gene encodes CDR1 MGHRA and CDR2 YSYEKL. The CDR3 is 17 residues long. The J segment lost 4 bases and the V segment lost 2 bases, leaving 7 bases of the junction unmatched.

The rearrangement uses TRBV7-2 and TRBJ1-1; 9 positions match TRBD1. Germline V gene lookup returns CDR1 SGHTA and CDR2 FQGNSA. The trim removed 6 bases at V and 4 bases at J, leaving 6 bases unmatched. The CDR3 covers 14 residues. Here the CDR3 reads CASRYRGQGTEAFF. CDR3 coding DNA: TGTGCCAGCAGATACAGGGGGCAGGGCACTGAAGCTTTCTTT.

The chain employs TRBV29-1 and TRBJ1-2; D may be TRBD1 (6 bases). Trimming pared 4 bases from V and 2 bases from J, leaving 11 bases between. Per the germline V gene, CDR1 is SQVTM and CDR2 is ANQGSEA. The CDR3 extends over 13 amino acids. CDR3: CSVGGTHNYGYTF. The CDR3 DNA is TGCAGCGTTGGAGGGACACACAACTATGGCTACACCTTC.

The chain joins TRBV19 to TRBJ2-7; the D gene is possibly TRBD1 (5 bases). This CDR3 contains 13 residues. The V end was cut by 7 bases, the J end by 3 bases, with 13 bases between. The germline V gene encodes CDR1 LNHDA and CDR2 SQIVND (reference sequence). For the CDR3, the DNA is TGTGCCAGTACCCTAGGAAGGGGCTACGAGCAGTACTTC. This encodes CASTLGRGYEQYF.

With regard to this clone: Other nucleotide sequences in the sample specify the same CDR3. This chain connects TRBV18 to TRBJ1-1; D possibly corresponds to TRBD1 (5 bases). Deletions cut 9 bases from V and 5 bases from J, with 22 bases between. This CDR3 has 15 residues. Germline V gene data show CDR1 as KGHSH and CDR2 as LQKENI. The CDR3 nucleotides read TGTGCCAGTTCAGCCTCGGATCGGGGGGGTACTGAAGCTTTCTTT. The encoded protein is CASSASDRGGTEAFF.

The chain has TRBV7-9 and TRBJ1-4, with D uncertain. This CDR3 spans 12 amino acids. From germline, CDR1 is SEHNR and CDR2 FQNEAQ (reference sequence). Trimming pared 1 base from V and 7 bases from J, leaving 4 bases between. CDR3 amino acids: CASSLGSEKLFF. The CDR3 region has the DNA TGTGCCAGCAGCTTAGGCAGTGAAAAACTGTTTTTT.

V gene TRBV5-1 combines with J gene TRBJ2-5, with 10 bases aligning to TRBD2. Germline values: CDR1 SGHRS, CDR2 YFSETQ. This CDR3 has 16 amino acids. The J segment lost 5 bases and the V segment lost 0 bases, leaving 7 bases of the junction unmatched. CDR3 region: CASSLGGTSERETQYF. The CDR3 coding sequence is TGCGCCAGCAGCTTGGGTGGGACTAGCGAGCGGGAGACCCAGTACTTC.

V is TRBV27 and J is TRBJ1-3, with TRBD1 as a possible D gene (6 bases). Germline V gene data show CDR1 as MNHEY and CDR2 as SMNVEV (reference sequence). Trimming shortened V by 8 bases and J by 0 bases, and 8 bases separated the two germline ends. This CDR3 has 13 residues. The CDR3 coding sequence is TGTGCCAGCCGGACAGTCTCTGGAAACACCATATATTTT. Protein product: CASRTVSGNTIYF.

The chain combines TRBV27 with TRBJ2-3, with a possible D match to TRBD2 (6 bases). The CDR3 has 15 amino acids. The germline V and J ends were trimmed by 2 bases and 2 bases, with 11 bases remaining between them. Germline CDR1 reads MNHEY; CDR2 reads SMNVEV (reference sequence). The CDR3 nucleotides read TGTGCCAGCAGTTTAGTCGGGGGATACACAGATACGCAGTATTTT. Translating it yields CASSLVGGYTDTQYF.

The chain joins TRBV7-7 to TRBJ1-4; TRBD1 matches at 9 bases. The germline V gene has CDR1 SSHAT and CDR2 FNYEAQ (reference sequence). This CDR3 spans 15 amino acids. Trimming cost V 5 bases and J 2 bases; bases outside gene matches: 3. CDR3 coding DNA: TGTGCCAGCAGCCCAGGGACAGGGACTAATGAAAAACTGTTTTTT. Its protein is CASSPGTGTNEKLFF.

This chain joins TRBV6-1 and TRBJ1-3; D gene uncertain. The CDR3 contains 13 residues. V was clipped by 9 bases and J by 0 bases, with 9 bases between them. Germline V gene sequence: CDR1 MNHNS, CDR2 SASEGT. CDR3 protein: CASLLNSGNTIYF. CDR3 nucleotide sequence: TGTGCCAGTTTACTTAACTCTGGAAACACCATATATTTT.

The chain employs TRBV5-5 and TRBJ1-2; D is perhaps TRBD1 (6 bases). The V end was cut by 4 bases, the J end by 7 bases, with 20 bases between. The CDR3 has 15 amino acids. From germline, CDR1 is SGHKS and CDR2 YYEKEE (reference sequence). Here the CDR3 reads CASSIRDTRNVGYTF. The CDR3 coding sequence is TGTGCCAGCAGCATCCGGGACACGCGCAATGTTGGCTACACCTTC.

The chain combines TRBV14 with TRBJ1-1; D is ambiguous. V was shortened by 1 base and J by 4 bases, with 10 bases between the two germline ends. Germline CDR1 and CDR2: SGHDN and FVKESK. This CDR3 is 14 amino acids long. CDR3 in DNA: TGTGCCAGCAGCCAAGTCGGAGGGTTCACTGAAGCTTTCTTT. Translation gives CASSQVGGFTEAFF.

This chain connects TRBV7-9 to TRBJ2-3; 7 bases match TRBD1. Trimming cost V 3 bases and J 5 bases; bases outside gene matches: 5. Germline V gene data show CDR1 as SEHNR and CDR2 as FQNEAQ (reference sequence). The CDR3 length is 14 residues. The CDR3 sequence: CASSLGQGVDTQYF. The CDR3 DNA sequence: TGTGCCAGCAGCTTGGGGCAGGGGGTAGATACGCAGTATTTT.

The chain links TRBV5-1 to TRBJ1-2; D perhaps matches TRBD1 (6 bases). The CDR3 has 17 residues. Trimming cost V 0 bases and J 3 bases, with 18 bases left between them. Germline values: CDR1 SGHRS, CDR2 YFSETQ. Here the CDR3 reads CASSLEGDPIIDYGYTF. CDR3 DNA sequence: TGCGCCAGCAGCTTGGAGGGGGACCCTATAATAGACTATGGCTACACCTTC.

The chain combines TRBV10-2 with TRBJ2-7; the D gene is possibly TRBD2 (5 bases). The CDR3 is 12 amino acids. Germline lookup yields CDR1 WSHSY and CDR2 SAAADI. The V and J ends lost 2 bases and 7 bases respectively, with 9 bases between them. The CDR3 sequence is CASSEMGSEQYF. For the CDR3, the DNA is TGCGCCAGCAGTGAGATGGGGAGTGAGCAGTACTTC.

The genes are TRBV27 and TRBJ2-7, with a possible D match to TRBD2 (8 bases). CDR3 length: 18 residues. CDR1 is MNHEY, CDR2 SMNVEV, per germline (reference sequence). Trimming took off 5 bases at V and 2 bases at J, with 25 bases between the two ends. CDR3 in DNA: TGTGCCAGCAGTCTGGGACAGCCGGGACTAGTAATCCCCTACGAGCAGTACTTC. Protein: CASSLGQPGLVIPYEQYF.

In terms of frequency, this clone is medium-sized. V gene TRBV7-9 combines with J gene TRBJ2-7, with 8 bases that match TRBD2. This CDR3 region has 13 residues. With 5 bases clipped from V and 2 bases from J, the junction kept 2 bases outside the gene matches. Germline V gene data show CDR1 as SEHNR and CDR2 as FQNEAQ (reference sequence). DNA of the CDR3: TGTGCCAGCAGCAAGCGGGAGACCTACGAGCAGTACTTC. Protein product: CASSKRETYEQYF.